The next 2 T cell receptor beta chains were all read from a single sample in a study of CD8 T cells in ankylosing spondylitis. Study observations and caveats: A TCR beta motif made of about 8 highly homologous variants seemed typical of ankylosing spondylitis blood.

Their antigens remain unidentified. TCRdb itself ran the 5' RACE reads through MiXCR, one entry per CDR3 protein. The sample carries 500,000 to 550,000 distinct CDR3 sequences, over 9.5% recorded once. The sample taken for sequencing was blood, either unsorted or a sorted T cell fraction (not recorded which). The source is a male donor with ankylosing spondylitis.

The V gene is TRBV20-1, the J gene TRBJ2-1, with 14 bases aligning to TRBD2. This CDR3 is built from 16 residues. Trimming took 6 bases from V and 7 from J; bases not matched to a gene: 11. The germline V gene encodes CDR1 DFQATT and CDR2 SNEGSKA (reference sequence). CDR3 DNA: TGCAGTGCCCCGAACTCCGGGACTAGCGGGAGAAATGAGCAGTTCTTC. It specifies CSAPNSGTSGRNEQFF.

The rearrangement links TRBV7-9 to TRBJ2-1; 8 nucleotides agree with TRBD2. Germline V gives CDR1 SEHNR, CDR2 FQNEAQ (reference sequence). This CDR3 spans 14 amino acids. Trimming took 7 bases from V and 7 from J; bases not matched to a gene: 9. This CDR3 reads CASTRGGARNEQFF. Here the CDR3 DNA reads TGTGCCAGCACCCGGGGGGGGGCGAGGAATGAGCAGTTCTTC.